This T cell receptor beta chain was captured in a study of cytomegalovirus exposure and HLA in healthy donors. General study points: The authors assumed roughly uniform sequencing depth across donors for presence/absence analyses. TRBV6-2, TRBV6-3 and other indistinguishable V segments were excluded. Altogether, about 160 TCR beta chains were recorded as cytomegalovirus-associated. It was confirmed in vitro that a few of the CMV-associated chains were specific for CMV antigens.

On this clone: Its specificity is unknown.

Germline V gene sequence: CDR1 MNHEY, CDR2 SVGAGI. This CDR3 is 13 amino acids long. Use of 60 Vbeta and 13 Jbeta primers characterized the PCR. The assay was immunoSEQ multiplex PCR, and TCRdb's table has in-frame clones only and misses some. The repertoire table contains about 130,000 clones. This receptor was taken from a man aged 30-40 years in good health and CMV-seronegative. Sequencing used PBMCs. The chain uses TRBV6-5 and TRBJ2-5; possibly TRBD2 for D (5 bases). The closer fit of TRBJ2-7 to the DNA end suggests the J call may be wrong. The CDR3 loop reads CASTGVGLGEQYF. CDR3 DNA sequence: TGTGCCAGCACCGGGGTCGGGCTGGGCGAGCAGTACTTC.